This TCR beta chain appears in the sequencing data of a study of blood T cell repertoires in COVID-19. The overall study: Resolution of symptoms, clearance, or two negative PCRs was present in recovered Cohort 3 donors. The analysed material was cDNA or gDNA that came from T cells, B-cell-depleted T cells, or PBMCs. Both acute and convalescent COVID-19 samples were obtained from the United States, Italy and Spain.

In the authors' methods: Estimation of nucleated cell counts was performed using reference gene primer amplification. Clones were sequenced by immunoSEQ multiplex PCR, and TCRdb holds only the in-frame ones, with some missing. Clone size and the V and J calls come from that table; the DNA yielded D and trimming. Among about 360,000 clones listed, 80% to 90% were seen once. In germline, CDR1 is KGHSH, CDR2 LQKENI. The CDR3 loop spans 15 amino acids. J gave up 4 bases and V 2 bases, and 6 bases lay outside the gene matches. The receptor comes from a man aged 40-49 years in a cohort exposed to, infected with or recovered from COVID-19 (not recorded which). The sample taken for sequencing was PBMCs or T cells enriched from blood (not recorded which). The rearrangement joins TRBV18 to TRBJ1-2; 8 positions agree with TRBD1. The CDR3 DNA is TGTGCCAGCTCACCAGACAGGGGCGCATCCTATGGCTACACCTTC. This encodes CASSPDRGASYGYTF.